The rows below give T cell receptor beta chains drawn from one sample of a study of blood T cell repertoires in COVID-19. Sequencing used immunoSEQ multiplex PCR; TCRdb keeps in-frame clones, though not all of them. Altogether roughly 150,000 clones are present, approximately 88% being singletons, with the ten largest covering around 26%. The material sequenced was peripheral blood. The receptors originated from a human donor in a cohort sampled during active COVID-19. Each CDR3 is given with its conserved first and last residue. The D gene is left open where the match is weak. Rows may omit the clone size; those that give it use once, few, many or a size class.

v_call: TRBV5-5; d_call: NA; j_call: TRBJ1-4; clone_size: once; cdr3_aa: CASSLVRQNEKLFF; cdr3_nt: TGTGCCAGCAGCTTGGTTAGACAGAATGAAAAACTGTTTTTT
v_call: TRBV18; d_call: NA; j_call: TRBJ2-5; clone_size: NA; cdr3_aa: CASSPPVGETQYF; cdr3_nt: TGTGCCAGCTCACCACCAGTCGGGGAGACCCAGTACTTC
v_call: TRBV7-3; d_call: NA; j_call: TRBJ1-1; clone_size: NA; cdr3_aa: CASSSVSEAEAFF; cdr3_nt: TGTGCCAGCAGCTCCGTGTCGGAGGCTGAAGCTTTCTTT
v_call: TRBV24-1; d_call: NA; j_call: TRBJ1-2; clone_size: once; cdr3_aa: CATSDFKTGWDLYGYTF; cdr3_nt: TGTGCCACCAGTGATTTTAAAACAGGGTGGGATCTCTATGGCTACACCTTC
v_call: TRBV11-2; d_call: NA; j_call: TRBJ1-2; clone_size: NA; cdr3_aa: CASSTRQSLYTF; cdr3_nt: TGTGCCAGCAGCACAAGACAGTCCCTCTACACCTTC
v_call: TRBV4-1; d_call: NA; j_call: TRBJ2-2; clone_size: once; cdr3_aa: CASSQDRARRTTGELFF; cdr3_nt: TGCGCCAGCAGCCAAGATAGGGCAAGGAGGACCACCGGGGAGCTGTTTTTT
v_call: TRBV18; d_call: NA; j_call: TRBJ1-5; clone_size: NA; cdr3_aa: CASSPPSSNQPQHF; cdr3_nt: TGTGCCAGCTCACCACCGAGTAGCAATCAGCCCCAGCATTTT
v_call: TRBV7-2; d_call: NA; j_call: TRBJ1-5; clone_size: once; cdr3_aa: CASSYRVPNQPQHF; cdr3_nt: TGTGCCAGCAGCTACAGGGTCCCAAATCAGCCCCAGCATTTT
v_call: TRBV5-1; d_call: NA; j_call: TRBJ1-1; clone_size: NA; cdr3_aa: CASSLDRNTEAFF; cdr3_nt: TGCGCCAGCAGCCTTGACAGGAACACTGAAGCTTTCTTT
v_call: TRBV11-1; d_call: TRBD2; j_call: TRBJ2-5; clone_size: NA; cdr3_aa: CASSLASGGGETQYF; cdr3_nt: TGTGCCAGCAGCTTAGCCAGCGGGGGCGGAGAGACCCAGTACTTC
v_call: TRBV24-1; d_call: NA; j_call: TRBJ1-5; clone_size: NA; cdr3_aa: CATSDIDSPPQPQHF; cdr3_nt: TGTGCCACCAGTGATATCGACAGCCCCCCGCAGCCCCAGCATTTT
v_call: TRBV7-9; d_call: TRBD1; j_call: TRBJ2-3; clone_size: NA; cdr3_aa: CASSLTGGDGTDTQYF; cdr3_nt: TGTGCCAGCAGCTTAACAGGGGGCGATGGCACAGATACGCAGTATTTT
v_call: TRBV14; d_call: NA; j_call: TRBJ1-1; clone_size: NA; cdr3_aa: CASSQGGTEAFF; cdr3_nt: TGTGCCAGCAGCCAAGGCGGCACTGAAGCTTTCTTT
v_call: TRBV5-1; d_call: TRBD2; j_call: TRBJ2-1; clone_size: NA; cdr3_aa: CASSLVVAGYNEQFF; cdr3_nt: TGCGCCAGCAGCTTGGTGGTAGCGGGGTACAATGAGCAGTTCTTC
v_call: TRBV3-1/TRBV3-2; d_call: NA; j_call: TRBJ2-7; clone_size: NA; cdr3_aa: CASSQGRNYEQYF; cdr3_nt: TGTGCCAGCAGCCAAGGCAGGAACTACGAGCAGTACTTC
v_call: TRBV11-3; d_call: NA; j_call: TRBJ2-1; clone_size: once; cdr3_aa: CASSNGASQFF; cdr3_nt: TGTGCCAGCAGCAATGGGGCGTCGCAGTTCTTC
v_call: TRBV10-3; d_call: NA; j_call: TRBJ2-7; clone_size: NA; cdr3_aa: CAIFREGGEQYF; cdr3_nt: TGTGCCATCTTTAGAGAGGGCGGCGAGCAGTACTTC
v_call: TRBV4-3; d_call: NA; j_call: TRBJ1-6; clone_size: NA; cdr3_aa: CASSPSRDSPLHF; cdr3_nt: TGCGCCAGCAGCCCATCACGAGATTCACCCCTCCACTTT
v_call: TRBV7-9; d_call: TRBD1; j_call: TRBJ1-5; clone_size: NA; cdr3_aa: CASSPGRQGKNQPQHF; cdr3_nt: TGTGCCAGCAGCCCTGGCCGACAGGGGAAAAATCAGCCCCAGCATTTT
v_call: TRBV20-1; d_call: NA; j_call: TRBJ2-4; clone_size: NA; cdr3_aa: CSALTYDIQYF; cdr3_nt: TGCAGTGCTTTAACATATGACATTCAGTACTTC
v_call: TRBV7-3; d_call: TRBD2; j_call: TRBJ2-5; clone_size: NA; cdr3_aa: CASDRLAGRETQYF; cdr3_nt: TGTGCCAGCGATAGACTAGCGGGGAGAGAGACCCAGTACTTC
v_call: TRBV10-3; d_call: NA; j_call: TRBJ1-1; clone_size: NA; cdr3_aa: CAISWTAKDSEAFF; cdr3_nt: TGTGCCATCAGTTGGACAGCGAAGGATAGTGAAGCTTTCTTT
v_call: TRBV12-3/TRBV12-4; d_call: NA; j_call: TRBJ2-5; clone_size: NA; cdr3_aa: CASSFSGQETQYF; cdr3_nt: TGTGCCAGCAGTTTTTCGGGGCAAGAGACCCAGTACTTC
v_call: TRBV9; d_call: NA; j_call: TRBJ1-6; clone_size: few; cdr3_aa: CASSVDSRGSSPLHF; cdr3_nt: TGTGCCAGCAGCGTAGATAGCAGGGGTTCTTCACCCCTCCACTTT